There are a few counts of the clone carrying this T cell receptor (beta chain). One end of the junction fails to match germline, which may point to a read error. These data are taken from a study of shared T cell receptors in the human thymus. Sequencing used immunoSEQ multiplex PCR; TCRdb keeps in-frame clones, though not all of them. This table has 600,000 to 900,000 clones, 70% to 90% appearing once. The germline V gene has CDR1 SGHRS and CDR2 YFSETQ. This CDR3 is 13 amino acids long. These data were also reused for a study on human thymus T cells. That source adds: Donor material was obtained from healthy Finnish infants undergoing corrective surgery for congenital heart defects. Thymus was obtained from resections taken during corrective heart surgery. In thymic and blood repertoires alike, V and J usage looked biased.

The chain carries TRBV5-1 and TRBJ2-7, with TRBD1 matching over 8 bases. This TCR was recovered from a girl under three years old with a congenital heart defect. Sequenced material: thymocytes. In DNA, the CDR3 is TGCGCCAGCAGGTTGGACAGGGAATACGAGCAGTACTTC. Translated: CASRLDREYEQYF.